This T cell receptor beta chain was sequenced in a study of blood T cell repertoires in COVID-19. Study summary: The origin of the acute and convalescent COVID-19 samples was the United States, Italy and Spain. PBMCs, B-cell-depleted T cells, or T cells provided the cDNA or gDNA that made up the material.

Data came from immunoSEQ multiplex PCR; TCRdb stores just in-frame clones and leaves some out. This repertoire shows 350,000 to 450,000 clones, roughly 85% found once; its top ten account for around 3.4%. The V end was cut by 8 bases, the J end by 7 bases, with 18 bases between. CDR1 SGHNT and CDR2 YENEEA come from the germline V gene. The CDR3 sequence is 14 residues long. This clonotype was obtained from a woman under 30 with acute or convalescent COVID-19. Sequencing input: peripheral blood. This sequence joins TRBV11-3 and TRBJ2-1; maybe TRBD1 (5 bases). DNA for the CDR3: TGTGCCAGCGGAACAGGCAGCTTTGGGAATGAGCAGTTCTTC. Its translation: CASGTGSFGNEQFF. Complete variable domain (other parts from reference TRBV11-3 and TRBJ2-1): EAGVVQSPRYKIIEKKQPVAFWCNPISGHNTLYWYLQNLGQGPELLIRYENEEAVDDSQLPKDRFSAERLKGVDSTLKIQPAELGDSAVYLCASGTGSFGNEQFFGPGTRLTVL.